The clone carrying this TCR beta chain was observed at least ten times. This entry comes from a study of CD8 T cells in ankylosing spondylitis. TCRdb reprocessed the 5' RACE reads with MiXCR, giving one entry per CDR3 protein. The table has 200,000 to 250,000 distinct CDR3 sequences, roughly 10% seen once. This CDR3 spans 12 amino acids. V lost 8 bases, J lost 1 base, and 9 bases lay in between. Germline loops: CDR1 MNHEY, CDR2 SMNVEV (reference sequence). Material for sequencing was blood, either unsorted or a sorted T cell fraction (not recorded which). The source of this sequence is a male donor with ankylosing spondylitis or in good health (not recorded which). V usage is TRBV27 and J usage is TRBJ2-7, with D perhaps being TRBD1 or TRBD2 (5 bases each). DNA of the CDR3: TGTGCCAGCGGCGAGGGGTCCTACGAGCAGTACTTC. Amino acid sequence: CASGEGSYEQYF.